What follows are 27 T cell receptor beta chains derived from one specimen sequenced in a study of T-cell memory formation after mild COVID-19. In TCRdb, the 5' RACE reads were re-called with MiXCR into one record per CDR3 protein. Among under 450,000 distinct CDR3 sequences listed, under 25% were seen once. The sequencing sample was made of PBMCs or a T cell subset sorted from them (not recorded which). Receptors originate from an adult woman who had mild COVID-19 (a few samples of this study predate the infection). Cell type and time point are not known.

The chain has TRBV7-9 and TRBJ2-5; weak D call: TRBD2 (6 bases). The V end was cut by 5 bases, the J end by 4 bases, with 11 bases between. The CDR3 length is 13 residues. Germline-derived CDR1 and CDR2 are SEHNR and FQNEAQ (reference sequence). CDR3 coding DNA: TGTGCCAGCAGCCTCACGGAGGGAGAGACCCAGTACTTC. This gives the protein CASSLTEGETQYF.

In this sample, this clonotype turned up a few times. This chain's CDR3 is CASSSPQRFYEQYF. CDR3 bases: TGTGCCAGCAGCTCCCCCCAGAGATTCTACGAGCAGTACTTC. The rearrangement uses TRBV7-9 and TRBJ2-7; the D is unclear. Trimming left V 4 bases short and J 3 bases short, with 13 bases between. CDR1 is SEHNR, CDR2 FQNEAQ, per germline (reference sequence). The CDR3 extends over 14 amino acids. Based on the CDR3 plus reference TRBV7-9 and TRBJ2-7, the full variable domain is DTGVSQNPRHKITKRGQNVTFRCDPISEHNRLYWYRQTLGQGPEFLTYFQNEAQLEKSRLLSDRFSAERPKGSFSTLEIQRTEQGDSAMYLCASSSPQRFYEQYFGPGTRLTVT.

V gene TRBV9 combines with J gene TRBJ2-7, with D perhaps TRBD1 (6 bases). Trimming took 7 bases from V and 12 from J, leaving 11 bases between them. Germline lookup yields CDR1 SGDLS and CDR2 YYNGEE. This CDR3 has 9 residues. The CDR3 sequence: CASPQGPYF. DNA of the CDR3: TGTGCCAGCCCCCAGGGGCCGTACTTC.

The genes are TRBV7-9 and TRBJ2-3; TRBD1 or TRBD2 may be the D gene (5 bases each). The germline gives CDR1 SEHNR, CDR2 FQNEAQ (reference sequence). The CDR3 totals 14 residues. Trimming shortened V by 8 bases and J by 2 bases, and 14 bases separated the two germline ends. Written as DNA, the CDR3 is TGTGCCAGCTCTCGGCAGGGAGTCACAGATACGCAGTATTTT. This sequence encodes CASSRQGVTDTQYF.

This clonotype was found a few times. The chain has TRBV6-6 and TRBJ2-5; 13 positions match TRBD2. There are 15 residues in the CDR3. V dropped 7 bases and J dropped 8; count of bases not matched to a gene: 10. The germline CDR1 and CDR2 sequences are MNHNY and SVGAGI (reference sequence). The chain's CDR3 is CASTQLAGGAHTQYF. The CDR3 DNA reads TGTGCCAGCACCCAACTAGCGGGGGGGGCCCATACCCAGTACTTC.

This chain joins TRBV7-2 and TRBJ1-1, with a weak D call TRBD1 (5 bases). CDR1 and CDR2 (germline): SGHTA, FQGNSA. The CDR3 is 15 amino acids. The ends were cut back, 5 bases at V and 0 bases at J, with 13 bases in the middle. CDR3 sequence (DNA): TGTGCCAGCAGCACGGCACCGGGACTGAACACTGAAGCTTTCTTT. It is translated as CASSTAPGLNTEAFF.

This clonotype was observed a handful of times. The J gene is TRBJ1-1, the V gene TRBV12-3 or TRBV12-4; no reliable D call. The CDR3 is 13 amino acids. Trimming cost V 4 bases and J 1 base, with 7 bases left between them. The CDR3 loop is CASSSWSNTEAFF. CDR3 nucleotide sequence: TGTGCCAGCAGTTCCTGGTCGAACACTGAAGCTTTCTTT.

A remark on this clonotype: A much larger clone is a single base away; this may be a read error. J is TRBJ1-1 and V is TRBV12-3 or TRBV12-4; weak D call: TRBD1 (5 bases). This CDR3 spans 14 amino acids. The ends were cut back, 2 bases at V and 6 bases at J, with 13 bases in the middle. CDR3 residues: CASSLSSWGPEAFF. The CDR3 nucleotides read TGTGCCAGCAGTTTAAGTAGTTGGGGCCCTGAAGCTTTCTTT.

This clonotype appeared many times. V is TRBV29-1 and J is TRBJ2-1; D is uncertain. V shed 6 bases and J shed 9 bases, with 15 bases lying between them. Germline assignment: CDR1 SQVTM and CDR2 ANQGSEA. CDR3 length: 12 residues. As DNA, the CDR3 is TGCAGCGTGACCGATCGATTATCTGAGCAGTTCTTC. It encodes CSVTDRLSEQFF.

The V and J genes are TRBV29-1 and TRBJ2-7; 13 bases line up with TRBD2. The ends lost 3 bases at V and 2 bases at J; junction bases unmatched: 4. The CDR3 totals 15 residues. Germline V gene data show CDR1 as SQVTM and CDR2 as ANQGSEA. CDR3 sequence reads: CSVDPGTSGTYEQYF. CDR3 DNA: TGCAGCGTTGACCCCGGGACTAGCGGGACCTACGAGCAGTACTTC.

This clonotype has a handful of counts. The chain is built from TRBV6-5 and TRBJ1-2, with unresolved D. The germline V gene has CDR1 MNHEY and CDR2 SVGAGI. Trimming removed 5 bases at V and 4 bases at J, with 14 bases between. This CDR3 contains 14 residues. CDR3 bases: TGTGCCAGCAGTCCCTCAGGCGGATTCTATGGCTACACCTTC. It codes for CASSPSGGFYGYTF.

This rearrangement joins TRBV30 to TRBJ1-6, with D maybe TRBD1 (5 bases). Germline CDR1 and CDR2: GTSNPN and SVGIG (reference sequence). CDR3 length: 13 residues. V gave up 4 bases and J gave up 9 bases, with 13 bases separating them. The CDR3 bases are TGTGCCTGGACGACAGCAGCGAGTTCACCCCTCCACTTT. As protein: CAWTTAASSPLHF.

The V call is TRBV4-1, the J call TRBJ1-5; tentatively, D is TRBD1 (6 bases). Germline-derived CDR1 and CDR2 are MGHRA and YSYEKL. This CDR3 has 15 amino acids. V gave up 5 bases and J gave up 5 bases, with 16 bases separating them. CDR3 DNA: TGCGCCAGCAGCAACGGTAGGGCAGGGGATCAGCCCCAGCATTTT. The encoded protein is CASSNGRAGDQPQHF.

This clonotype was counted a few times. This chain uses TRBV5-6 with TRBJ2-7, with TRBD2 identical over 9 bases. Germline V gene lookup returns CDR1 SGHDT and CDR2 YYEEEE. V gave up 4 bases and J gave up 1 base; unmatched junction bases: 6. The CDR3 runs to 15 residues. This chain's CDR3 is CASSLLAGVSYEQYF. The CDR3 DNA sequence: TGTGCCAGCAGCCTGTTAGCGGGGGTTTCCTACGAGCAGTACTTC.

The CDR3 DNA follows: TGTGCCAGCACCCGGGAACATTTAGTGCGGGGCACAGATACGCAGTATTTT. Protein product: CASTREHLVRGTDTQYF. V and J are TRBV2 and TRBJ2-3; D may be TRBD2 (5 bases). CDR1 SNHLY and CDR2 FYNNEI come from the germline V gene. Trimming took 7 bases from V and 1 from J, leaving 21 bases between them. The CDR3 length is 17 residues.

This clonotype was observed a handful of times. V is TRBV5-1 and J is TRBJ2-5; D might be TRBD1 or TRBD2, each matching 6 bases. The V gene lost 4 bases and the J gene lost 4 bases, with 14 bases spanning the gap. The CDR3 loop spans 14 amino acids. The germline V gene has CDR1 SGHRS and CDR2 YFSETQ. The CDR3 coding sequence is TGCGCCAGCAGCACAGGGACTGGACCAGAGACCCAGTACTTC. Translation: CASSTGTGPETQYF.

The chain couples TRBV4-1 to TRBJ1-1; 7 positions agree with TRBD1. The CDR3 totals 13 residues. The germline CDR1 and CDR2 sequences are MGHRA and YSYEKL. V gave up 0 bases and J gave up 6 bases; unmatched junction bases: 1. The CDR3 spells CASSQEQGSEAFF. The CDR3 region has the DNA TGCGCCAGCAGCCAAGAACAGGGGTCTGAAGCTTTCTTT.

This clonotype was counted many times. V usage is TRBV3-1 and J usage is TRBJ2-1; D unclear. V lost 1 base to trimming and J lost 6 bases, with 7 bases between them. This CDR3 is 13 amino acids long. CDR1 LGHDT and CDR2 YNNKEL come from the germline V gene (reference sequence). In DNA form, the CDR3 reads TGTGCCAGCAGCCAAGGCGAGCGCAATGAGCAGTTCTTC. Amino acids: CASSQGERNEQFF.

This clonotype turned up a few times. The CDR3 DNA is TGTGCCAGCATAGGGGTGAACACTGAAGCTTTCTTT. It specifies CASIGVNTEAFF. The chain combines TRBV25-1 with TRBJ1-1; tentative D call: TRBD1 (5 bases). Trimming stripped 7 bases from V and 0 bases from J, with 6 bases between. The germline gives CDR1 MGHDK, CDR2 SYGVNS. The CDR3 totals 12 residues.

This clonotype was counted a few times. The chain couples TRBV7-6 to TRBJ2-1; D gene ambiguous. V was cut by 4 bases and J by 10 bases, with 20 bases left in between. CDR3 length: 15 residues. Germline CDR1 reads SGHVS; CDR2 reads FNYEAQ. DNA of the CDR3: TGTGCCAGCAGCTCAATGAGTGGGATCCCACGGGAGCAGTTCTTC. Translation: CASSSMSGIPREQFF.

The table lists this clonotype with a few counts. J is TRBJ1-1 and V is TRBV6-2 or TRBV6-3; D uncertain. The length of the CDR3 is 13 residues. The ends were cut back, 6 bases at V and 1 base at J, with 9 bases in the middle. Germline V lookup: CDR1 MNHEY, CDR2 SVGEGT. In DNA form, the CDR3 reads TGTGCCAGCAGGAGGCGGTGGAACACTGAAGCTTTCTTT. Protein product: CASRRRWNTEAFF.

In this sample, this clonotype turned up a few times. The chain couples TRBV7-8 to TRBJ1-1, with TRBD1 matching 8 bases. CDR1 and CDR2 (germline): SGHVS, FQNEAQ. Unmatched junction bases numbered 5, after V lost 5 bases and J lost 0 bases. There are 15 residues in the CDR3. For the CDR3, the DNA is TGTGCCAGCAGCGCAGGGGGCAGCCTGAACACTGAAGCTTTCTTT. This gives the protein CASSAGGSLNTEAFF.

The chain combines TRBV29-1 with TRBJ1-2, with D perhaps matching TRBD1 (6 bases). Deletions cut 7 bases from V and 1 base from J, with 10 bases between. Germline V CDR1 and CDR2: SQVTM, ANQGSEA. The CDR3 totals 12 residues. CDR3: CSARQDNYGYTF. The CDR3 DNA reads as TGCAGCGCCAGACAGGATAACTATGGCTACACCTTC. The full variable domain, with the rest looked up from reference TRBV29-1 and TRBJ1-2, is SAVISQKPSRDICQRGTSLTIQCQVDSQVTMMFWYRQQPGQSLTLIATANQGSEATYESGFVIDKFPISRPNLTFSTLTVSNMSPEDSSIYLCSARQDNYGYTFGSGTRLTVV.

The V gene is TRBV24-1, the J gene TRBJ2-1, with D hard to call. Germline V gene sequence: CDR1 KGHDR, CDR2 SFDVKD. This CDR3 region has 13 residues. Trimming pared 0 bases from V and 7 bases from J, leaving 6 bases between. The CDR3 nucleotides read TGTGCCACCAGTGATTTGATCTTTAATGAGCAGTTCTTC. Amino acid sequence: CATSDLIFNEQFF.

V gene TRBV28 combines with J gene TRBJ1-5, with D maybe TRBD1 (5 bases). V was shortened by 3 bases and J by 5 bases, with 14 bases between the two germline ends. The CDR3 extends over 15 amino acids. Germline V lookup: CDR1 MDHEN, CDR2 SYDVKM. CDR3 amino acids: CASSFVRVGDQPQHF. CDR3 in DNA: TGTGCCAGCAGTTTTGTCCGGGTGGGGGATCAGCCCCAGCATTTT.

The V call is TRBV6-2 or TRBV6-3, the J call TRBJ2-5; 9 nucleotides agree with TRBD1. The germline CDR1 and CDR2 sequences are MNHEY and SVGEGT. CDR3 length equals 15 residues. V lost 0 bases and J lost 5; bases outside the gene matches: 4. DNA of the CDR3: TGTGCCAGCAGTTACTCTTGGGACAGGGTGGAGACCCAGTACTTC. It encodes CASSYSWDRVETQYF.

This chain connects TRBV15 to TRBJ2-7; D possibly matches TRBD1 or TRBD2 (5 bases each). From germline, CDR1 is LNHNV and CDR2 YYDKDF (reference sequence). The germline V and J ends were trimmed by 0 bases and 9 bases, with 18 bases remaining between them. The CDR3 totals 15 residues. The CDR3 DNA sequence: TGTGCCACCAGCAGAGATAGGGACCACCTTAAAGGGCAGTACTTC. Its protein product is CATSRDRDHLKGQYF.